What follows describes a single TCR beta chain. Its antigen is undetermined. V shed 9 bases and J 5 bases; nucleotides not matched to a gene: 3. The CDR3 has 12 residues. Germline values: CDR1 ENHRY, CDR2 SYGVKD. This record comes from a study of graft-versus-host responses after intestinal transplantation. Turning to the study itself: Recipients received multivisceral, liver-intestinal, or isolated intestinal transplants. General study findings and limits: GvH clones detected in recipient marrow included some appearing first in ileum or blood. Across patients carrying graft-donor T cell macrochimerism, allografts held high graft-versus-host to host-versus-graft clonal ratios.

The data were produced by immunoSEQ multiplex PCR, yet TCRdb's version contains in-frame clones alone and is incomplete. The repertoire holds 70,000 to 95,000 clones, with 80% to 95% as singletons. The source is a human donor who was the organ donor for an intestinal transplant. Sequencing used unstimulated CD8+ T cells sorted from spleen or lymph node cells, obtained before transplant. This chain links TRBV10-3 with TRBJ2-7; TRBD1 aligns across 11 bases. The CDR3 is CAMGTGGHEQYF. The CDR3 DNA is TGTGCCATGGGGACAGGGGGTCACGAGCAGTACTTC.